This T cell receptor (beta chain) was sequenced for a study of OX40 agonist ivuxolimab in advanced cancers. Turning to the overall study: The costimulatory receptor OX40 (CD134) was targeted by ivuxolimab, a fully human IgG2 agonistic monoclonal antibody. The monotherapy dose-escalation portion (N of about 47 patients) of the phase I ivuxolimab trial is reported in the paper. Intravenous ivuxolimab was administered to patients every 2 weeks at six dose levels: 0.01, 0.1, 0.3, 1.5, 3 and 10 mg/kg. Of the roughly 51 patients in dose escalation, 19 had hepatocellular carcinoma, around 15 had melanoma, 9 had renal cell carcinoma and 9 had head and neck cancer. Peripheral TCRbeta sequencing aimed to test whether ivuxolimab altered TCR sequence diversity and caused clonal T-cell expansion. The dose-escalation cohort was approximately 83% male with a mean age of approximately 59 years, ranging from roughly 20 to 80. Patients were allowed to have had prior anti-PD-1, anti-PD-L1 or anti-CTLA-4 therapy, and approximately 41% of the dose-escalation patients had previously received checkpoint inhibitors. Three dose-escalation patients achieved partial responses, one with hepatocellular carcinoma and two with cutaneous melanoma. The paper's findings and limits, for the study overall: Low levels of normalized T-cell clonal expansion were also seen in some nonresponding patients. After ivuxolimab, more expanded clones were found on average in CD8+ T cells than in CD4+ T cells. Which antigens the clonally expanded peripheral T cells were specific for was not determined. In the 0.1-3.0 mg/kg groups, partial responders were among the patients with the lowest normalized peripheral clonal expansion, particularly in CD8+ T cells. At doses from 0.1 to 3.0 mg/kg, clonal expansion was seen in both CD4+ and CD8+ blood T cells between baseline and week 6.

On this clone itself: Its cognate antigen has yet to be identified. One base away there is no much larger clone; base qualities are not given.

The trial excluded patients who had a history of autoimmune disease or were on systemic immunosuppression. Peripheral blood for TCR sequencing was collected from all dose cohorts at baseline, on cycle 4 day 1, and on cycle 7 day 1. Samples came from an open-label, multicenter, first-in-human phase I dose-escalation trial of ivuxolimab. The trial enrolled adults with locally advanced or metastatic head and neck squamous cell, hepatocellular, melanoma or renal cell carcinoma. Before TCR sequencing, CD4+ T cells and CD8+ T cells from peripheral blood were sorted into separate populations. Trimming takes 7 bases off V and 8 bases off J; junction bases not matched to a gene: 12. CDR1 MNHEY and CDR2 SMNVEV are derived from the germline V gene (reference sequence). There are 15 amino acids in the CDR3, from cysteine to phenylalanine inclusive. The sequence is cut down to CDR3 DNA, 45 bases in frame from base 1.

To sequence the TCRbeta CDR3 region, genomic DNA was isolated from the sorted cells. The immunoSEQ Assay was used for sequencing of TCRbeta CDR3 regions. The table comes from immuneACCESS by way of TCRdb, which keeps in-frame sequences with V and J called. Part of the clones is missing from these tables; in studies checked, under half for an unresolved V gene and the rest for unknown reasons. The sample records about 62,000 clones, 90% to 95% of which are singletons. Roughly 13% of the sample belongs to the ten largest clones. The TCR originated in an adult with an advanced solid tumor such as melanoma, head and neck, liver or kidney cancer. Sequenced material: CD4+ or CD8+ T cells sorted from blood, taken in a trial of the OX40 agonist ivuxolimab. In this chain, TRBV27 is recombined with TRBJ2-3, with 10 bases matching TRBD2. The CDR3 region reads CASTFSGGHGGTQYF. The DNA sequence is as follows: TGTGCCAGCACCTTTAGCGGGGGGCACGGAGGTACGCAGTATTTT.